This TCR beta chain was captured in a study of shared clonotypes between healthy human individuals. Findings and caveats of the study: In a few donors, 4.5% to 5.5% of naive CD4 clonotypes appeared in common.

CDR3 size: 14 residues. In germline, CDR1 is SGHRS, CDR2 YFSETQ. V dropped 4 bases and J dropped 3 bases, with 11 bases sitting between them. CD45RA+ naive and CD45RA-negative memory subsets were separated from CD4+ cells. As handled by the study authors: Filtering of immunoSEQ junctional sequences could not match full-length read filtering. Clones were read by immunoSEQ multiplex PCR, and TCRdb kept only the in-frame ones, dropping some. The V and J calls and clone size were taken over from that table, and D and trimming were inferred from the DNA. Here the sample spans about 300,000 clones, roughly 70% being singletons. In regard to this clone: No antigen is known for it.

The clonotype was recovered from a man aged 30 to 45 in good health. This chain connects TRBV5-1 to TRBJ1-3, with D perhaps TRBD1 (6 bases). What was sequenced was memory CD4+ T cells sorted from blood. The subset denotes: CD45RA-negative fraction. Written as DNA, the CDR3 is TGCGCCAGCAGCCCACAGGGCGGTGGAAACACCATATATTTT. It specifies CASSPQGGGNTIYF.